Each of the 20 T cell receptor beta chains below was sequenced from the same sample in a study of T-cell reconstitution after alpha-beta-depleted transplantation in children. The authors prepared the TCRbeta library with unique molecular identifiers. MiXCR, run by TCRdb on the PCR reads, gives a single entry per CDR3 protein. The data show 45,000 to 55,000 distinct CDR3 sequences, 5% to 6.5% seen once. This specimen was PBMCs, mostly from graft donor cells, taken 60 days after TCRalphabeta/CD19-depleted stem cell transplant. The receptors come from a female patient aged 2 to 10 who had a stem cell transplant for aplastic anemia, so the T cells may come from the graft donor.

This clonotype was found many times. The rearrangement links TRBV12-5 to TRBJ2-2, with TRBD2 matching over 12 bases. Per germline, CDR1 LGHNT and CDR2 FRNRAP. With V trimmed by 5 bases and J by 4 bases, 5 bases remained unmatched. The CDR3 covers 16 residues. The CDR3 sequence: CASGLGLAGTTGELFF. CDR3 in DNA: TGTGCTAGTGGTCTCGGACTAGCGGGGACCACCGGGGAGCTGTTTTTT.

Many counts were recorded for this clonotype. The chain combines TRBV18 with TRBJ2-7; no clear D. The CDR3 spans 12 residues. V shed 8 bases and J shed 0 bases, with 8 bases lying between them. Germline CDR1 and CDR2: KGHSH and LQKENI. The CDR3 reads CASSPSSYEQYF. Here the CDR3 DNA reads TGTGCCAGCAGCCCGAGCTCCTACGAGCAGTACTTC.

Ten or more counts support this clonotype. V usage is TRBV20-1 and J usage is TRBJ2-1; 10 bases agree with TRBD1. CDR1 and CDR2 from the germline V gene are DFQATT and SNEGSKA (reference sequence). J lost 8 bases, V lost 3 bases, and 7 bases had no gene match. This CDR3 contains 14 residues. In DNA, the CDR3 is TGCAGTGCTAGTAAGGGGACAGGGGACGATGAGCAGTTCTTC. Its protein product is CSASKGTGDDEQFF.

The genes are TRBV21-1 and TRBJ1-1; TRBD1 is taken as the D call from the table, unchecked against the DNA. TRBV21-1 is tagged as a pseudogene. This CDR3 comprises 11 residues. The CDR3 reads CASLPVPEAFF. CDR3 nucleotide sequence: TGTGCCAGCCTCCCGGTGCCTGAAGCTTTCTTT.

This clonotype was detected a few times. The chain recombines TRBV3-1 with TRBJ1-1, with a weak D call TRBD1 (5 bases). The CDR3 length is 15 residues. From germline, CDR1 is LGHDT and CDR2 YNNKEL (reference sequence). Trimming removed 0 bases from V and 5 bases from J, with 13 bases in between. CDR3 DNA sequence: TGTGCCAGCAGCCAAGATACATCGGGGGGGACTGAAGCTTTCTTT. This encodes CASSQDTSGGTEAFF. The full variable domain, in which reference TRBV3-1 and TRBJ1-1 provide the parts outside the CDR3, is DTAVSQTPKYLVTQMGNDKSIKCEQNLGHDTMYWYKQDSKKFLKIMFSYNNKELIINETVPNRFSPKSPDKAHLNLHINSLELGDSAVYFCASSQDTSGGTEAFFGQGTRLTVV.

DNA of the CDR3: TGTGCCAGCAGTTGGGACGGGACTGAAGCTTTCTTT. It encodes CASSWDGTEAFF. The chain has TRBV7-2 and TRBJ1-1, with a weak D call TRBD1 (5 bases). The V gene lost 6 bases and the J gene lost 5 bases, with 10 bases spanning the gap. Per the germline V gene, CDR1 is SGHTA and CDR2 is FQGNSA. This CDR3 region has 12 residues.

This clonotype was seen many times. The gene calls are TRBV4-2 and TRBJ2-7; 8 positions match TRBD2. J was trimmed by 0 bases and V by 0 bases; bases with no gene match: 4. The CDR3 is 16 amino acids. CDR1 and CDR2 from the germline V gene are LGHNA and YNFKEQ. CDR3 sequence (DNA): TGTGCCAGCAGCCAAGATGCCGCGGGGGGCTCCTACGAGCAGTACTTC. As protein: CASSQDAAGGSYEQYF.

This clonotype has more than one count but fewer than ten. The gene calls are TRBV5-1 and TRBJ1-2; no clear D. V shed 4 bases and J shed 5 bases, with 12 bases lying between them. CDR3 length: 13 amino acids. Per the germline V gene, CDR1 is SGHRS and CDR2 is YFSETQ. The CDR3 nucleotides are TGCGCCAGCAGCCCTGTATCGGGGTATGGCTACACCTTC. The encoded protein is CASSPVSGYGYTF.

To note about this clonotype: This may come from a read error, since a much larger clone is one base off. The chain combines TRBV11-2 with TRBJ2-2, with a possible D match to TRBD2 (6 bases). The CDR3 covers 13 residues. CDR1 and CDR2 from the germline V gene are SGHAT and FQNNGV. CDR3 amino acids: CASSPQQAGEVFF. Written as DNA, the CDR3 is TGTGCCAGCAGCCCACAGCAGGCCGGGGAGGTGTTTTTT.

This clonotype was observed many times. The chain recombines TRBV7-6 with TRBJ2-1; 11 nucleotides match TRBD2. Germline CDR1 reads SGHVS; CDR2 reads FNYEAQ. Trimming cost V 1 base and J 4 bases; bases outside gene matches: 6. The CDR3 totals 17 residues. This chain's CDR3 is CASSLGLAGSIYNEQFF. The CDR3 DNA reads as TGTGCCAGCAGCTTAGGACTAGCGGGAAGTATATACAATGAGCAGTTCTTC.

Ten or more counts support this clonotype. The chain couples TRBV4-1 to TRBJ1-2; maybe TRBD1 (5 bases). This CDR3 is 13 amino acids long. CDR1 is MGHRA, CDR2 YSYEKL, per germline. Trimming took 0 bases from V and 5 from J, leaving 7 bases between them. The CDR3 DNA reads as TGCGCCAGCAGCCAAGATGGGGGGTATGGCTACACCTTC. It encodes CASSQDGGYGYTF.

The chain has TRBV21-1 and TRBJ1-5. TRBV21-1 is classified as a pseudogene. This CDR3 region has 14 residues. In DNA, the CDR3 is TGTGCCAGCAGCAAAGGGAGGGATAGCATGCCCCAGCATTTT. This encodes CASSKGRDSMPQHF.

On this clonotype: This may be a read error, as it is one base from a much larger clone. The rearrangement joins TRBV5-1 to TRBJ2-1; 9 bases agree with TRBD1. The CDR3 contains 16 residues. Germline CDR1 SGHRS, CDR2 YFSETQ. V was pared by 0 bases and J by 9 bases, with 10 bases of the junction left unmatched. The CDR3 nucleotides read TGCGCCAGCAGCTTGGCGCCGACAGGGGGACACAGTGAGCAGTTCTTC. This encodes CASSLAPTGGHSEQFF. Together with reference TRBV5-1 and TRBJ2-1, the CDR3 gives the full variable domain: KAGVTQTPRYLIKTRGQQVTLSCSPISGHRSVSWYQQTPGQGLQFLFEYFSETQRNKGNFPGRFSGRQFSNSRSEMNVSTLELGDSALYLCASSLAPTGGHSEQFFGPGTRLTVL.

This clonotype has ten or more counts. V and J are TRBV7-2 and TRBJ2-7; TRBD2 matches at 15 bases. The V gene end was trimmed by 5 bases and the J gene end by 5 bases; junction bases not matched to a gene: 4. CDR1 and CDR2 from the germline V gene are SGHTA and FQGNSA. The CDR3 length is 15 residues. The DNA for the CDR3 is TGTGCCAGCAGCCCAGGGACTAGCGGGAGGAACGAGCAGTACGTC. Translated, it gives CASSPGTSGRNEQYV.

The table lists this clonotype with many counts. The CDR3, as DNA: TGTGCCAGCAGTTACTCTCTGGGTGAGACCCAGTACTTC. It specifies CASSYSLGETQYF. V gene TRBV6-5 combines with J gene TRBJ2-5, with D uncertain. V lost 0 bases to trimming and J lost 5 bases, with 7 bases between them. This CDR3 has 13 amino acids. Per the germline V gene, CDR1 is MNHEY and CDR2 is SVGAGI.

V gene TRBV11-2 combines with J gene TRBJ2-7; D is uncertain. The CDR3 is 16 amino acids. Germline lookup yields CDR1 SGHAT and CDR2 FQNNGV. Deletions cut 1 base from V and 2 bases from J, with 15 bases between. This CDR3 reads CASSLGVSRAPYEQYF. CDR3 DNA: TGTGCCAGCAGCTTAGGAGTGTCAAGGGCCCCCTACGAGCAGTACTTC.

The J gene is TRBJ2-1, the V gene TRBV15; TRBD2 matches at 9 bases. Trimming cost V 1 base and J 12 bases; bases outside gene matches: 16. This CDR3 spans 17 amino acids. The V gene's germline CDR1 is LNHNV and CDR2 YYDKDF (reference sequence). The DNA for the CDR3 is TGTGCCACCAGCAGAGCCGCCGGGACGGGGAGACTAGCGGTGCAGTTCTTC. Its translation: CATSRAAGTGRLAVQFF. Full variable domain (missing parts from reference TRBV15 and TRBJ2-1): DAMVIQNPRYQVTQFGKPVTLSCSQTLNHNVMYWYQQKSSQAPKLLFHYYDKDFNNEADTPDNFQSRRPNTSFCFLDIRSPGLGDTAMYLCATSRAAGTGRLAVQFFGPGTRLTVL.

This clonotype was counted ten times or more. The chain joins TRBV28 to TRBJ2-7; D ambiguous. Germline CDR1 is MDHEN and CDR2 is SYDVKM. The CDR3 is 13 amino acids. Trimming pared 5 bases from V and 2 bases from J, leaving 10 bases between. This CDR3 is CASSGGNPYEQYF. The CDR3 bases are TGTGCCAGCAGTGGTGGGAATCCCTACGAGCAGTACTTC.

This clonotype was seen many times. V and J are TRBV7-9 and TRBJ2-3; D is possibly TRBD2 (6 bases). Per germline, CDR1 SEHNR and CDR2 FQNEAQ (reference sequence). This CDR3 contains 15 residues. The V end was cut by 7 bases, the J end by 4 bases, with 18 bases between. The chain's CDR3 is CASKAGGIDADTQYF. Here the CDR3 DNA reads TGTGCCAGCAAAGCGGGTGGGATTGACGCAGATACGCAGTATTTT.

At least ten counts were recorded for this clonotype. V and J are TRBV20-1 and TRBJ1-2; perhaps TRBD1 as D (5 bases). This CDR3 spans 14 amino acids. V was clipped by 5 bases and J by 0 bases, with 13 bases between them. From germline, CDR1 is DFQATT and CDR2 SNEGSKA (reference sequence). CDR3: CSAPPGISNYGYTF. DNA of the CDR3: TGCAGTGCTCCCCCAGGGATTTCTAACTATGGCTACACCTTC.